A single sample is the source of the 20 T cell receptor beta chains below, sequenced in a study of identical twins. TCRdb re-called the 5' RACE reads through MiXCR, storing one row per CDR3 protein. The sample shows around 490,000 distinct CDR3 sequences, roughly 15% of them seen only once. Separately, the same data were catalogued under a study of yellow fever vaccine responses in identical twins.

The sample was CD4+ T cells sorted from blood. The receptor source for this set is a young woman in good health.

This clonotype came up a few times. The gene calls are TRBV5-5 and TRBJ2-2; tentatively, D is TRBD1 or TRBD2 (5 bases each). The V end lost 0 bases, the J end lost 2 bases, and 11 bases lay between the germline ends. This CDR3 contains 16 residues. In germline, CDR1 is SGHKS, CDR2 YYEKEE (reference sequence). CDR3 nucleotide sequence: TGTGCCAGCAGCTTGGTCCCAGGGAGCAACACCGGGGAGCTGTTTTTT. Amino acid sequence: CASSLVPGSNTGELFF.

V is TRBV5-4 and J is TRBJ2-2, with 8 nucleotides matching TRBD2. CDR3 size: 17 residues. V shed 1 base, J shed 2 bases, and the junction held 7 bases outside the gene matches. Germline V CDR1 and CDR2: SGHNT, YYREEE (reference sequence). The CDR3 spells CASSLLGLAGNTGELFF. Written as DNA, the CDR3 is TGTGCCAGCAGCTTGTTAGGCCTAGCGGGTAACACCGGGGAGCTGTTTTTT.

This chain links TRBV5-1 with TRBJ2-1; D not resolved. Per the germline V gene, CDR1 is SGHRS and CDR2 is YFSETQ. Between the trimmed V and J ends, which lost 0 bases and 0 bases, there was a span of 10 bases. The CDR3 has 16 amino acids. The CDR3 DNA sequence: TGCGCCAGCAGCTTGGAGAGTTCGAGCTCCTACAATGAGCAGTTCTTC. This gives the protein CASSLESSSSYNEQFF.

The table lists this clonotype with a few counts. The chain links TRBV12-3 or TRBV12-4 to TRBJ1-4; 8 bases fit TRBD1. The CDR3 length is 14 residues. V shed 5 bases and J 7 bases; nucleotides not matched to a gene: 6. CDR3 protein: CASSRTGSGEKLFF. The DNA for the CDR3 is TGTGCCAGCAGTAGGACAGGGAGTGGTGAAAAACTGTTTTTT.

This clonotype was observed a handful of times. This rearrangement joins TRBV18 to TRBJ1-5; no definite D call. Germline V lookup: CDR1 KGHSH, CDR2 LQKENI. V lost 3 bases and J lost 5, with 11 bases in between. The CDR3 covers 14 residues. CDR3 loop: CASSPFREDQPQHF. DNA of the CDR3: TGTGCCAGCTCACCCTTCCGGGAGGATCAGCCCCAGCATTTT.

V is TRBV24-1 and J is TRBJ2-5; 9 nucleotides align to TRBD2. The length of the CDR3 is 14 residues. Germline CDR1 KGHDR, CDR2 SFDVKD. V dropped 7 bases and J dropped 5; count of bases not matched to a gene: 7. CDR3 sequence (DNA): TGTGCCACCAGCGCTAGCGGGAAGGGGGAGACCCAGTACTTC. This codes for CATSASGKGETQYF.

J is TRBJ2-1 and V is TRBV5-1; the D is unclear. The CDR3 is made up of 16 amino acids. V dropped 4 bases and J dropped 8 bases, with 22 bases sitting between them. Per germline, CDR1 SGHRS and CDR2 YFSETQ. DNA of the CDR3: TGCGCCAGCAGCCGGCAACCCCAACTAAGAACTGATGAGCAGTTCTTC. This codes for CASSRQPQLRTDEQFF.

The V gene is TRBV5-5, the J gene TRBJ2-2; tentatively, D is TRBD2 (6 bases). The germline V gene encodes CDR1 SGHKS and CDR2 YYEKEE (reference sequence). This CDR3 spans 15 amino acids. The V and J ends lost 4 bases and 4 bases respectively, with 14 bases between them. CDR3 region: CASSTTGGSTGELFF. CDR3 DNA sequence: TGTGCCAGCAGCACTACCGGAGGGAGCACCGGGGAGCTGTTTTTT.

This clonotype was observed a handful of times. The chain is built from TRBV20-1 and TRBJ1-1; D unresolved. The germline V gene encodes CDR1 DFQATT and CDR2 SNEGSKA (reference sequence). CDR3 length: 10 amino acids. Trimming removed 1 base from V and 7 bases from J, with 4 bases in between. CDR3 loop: CSARGFEAFF. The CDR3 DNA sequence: TGCAGTGCTAGAGGCTTTGAAGCTTTCTTT.

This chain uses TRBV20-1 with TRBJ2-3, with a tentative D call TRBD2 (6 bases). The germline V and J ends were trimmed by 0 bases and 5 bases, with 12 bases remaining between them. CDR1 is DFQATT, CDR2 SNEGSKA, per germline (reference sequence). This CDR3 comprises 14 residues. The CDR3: CSARDATSGDTQYF. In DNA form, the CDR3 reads TGCAGTGCTAGAGACGCGACTAGTGGAGATACGCAGTATTTT.

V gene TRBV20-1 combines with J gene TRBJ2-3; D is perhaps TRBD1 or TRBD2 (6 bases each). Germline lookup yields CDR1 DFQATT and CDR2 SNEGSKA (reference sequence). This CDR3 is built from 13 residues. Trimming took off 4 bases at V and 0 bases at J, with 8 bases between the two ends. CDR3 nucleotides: TGCAGTGCTATGGGGGGCAGCACAGATACGCAGTATTTT. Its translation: CSAMGGSTDTQYF.

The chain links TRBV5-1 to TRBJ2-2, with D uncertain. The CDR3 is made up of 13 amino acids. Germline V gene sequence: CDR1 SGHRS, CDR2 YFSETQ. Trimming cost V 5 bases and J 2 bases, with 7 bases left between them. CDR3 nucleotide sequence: TGCGCCAGCAGTGCAGAAAACACCGGGGAGCTGTTTTTT. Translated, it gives CASSAENTGELFF.

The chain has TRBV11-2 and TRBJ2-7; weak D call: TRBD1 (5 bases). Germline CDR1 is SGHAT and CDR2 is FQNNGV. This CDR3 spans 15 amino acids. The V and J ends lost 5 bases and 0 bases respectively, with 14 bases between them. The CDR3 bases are TGTGCCAGCAGCCTGTCAACAGGCAGCTCCTACGAGCAGTACGTC. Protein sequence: CASSLSTGSSYEQYV.

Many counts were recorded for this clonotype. The CDR3: CSARDLPTSGGPSSYNEQFF. The CDR3 coding sequence is TGCAGTGCTAGAGATCTCCCGACTAGCGGGGGGCCTTCGTCCTACAATGAGCAGTTCTTC. This chain links TRBV20-1 with TRBJ2-1; TRBD2 matches at 13 bases. From germline, CDR1 is DFQATT and CDR2 SNEGSKA (reference sequence). The V and J ends lost 0 bases and 1 base, in that order; junction bases with no gene match: 12. The CDR3 covers 20 residues.

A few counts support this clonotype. The CDR3 coding sequence is TGTGCCAGCAGCCTCCTCTCGGAGGCTTACGAGCAGTACTTC. Its translation: CASSLLSEAYEQYF. This chain connects TRBV3-1 to TRBJ2-7, with D perhaps matching TRBD2 (5 bases). This CDR3 is 14 amino acids long. CDR1 is LGHDT and CDR2 is YNNKEL in the germline V gene (reference sequence). Trimming took off 4 bases at V and 4 bases at J, with 14 bases between the two ends.

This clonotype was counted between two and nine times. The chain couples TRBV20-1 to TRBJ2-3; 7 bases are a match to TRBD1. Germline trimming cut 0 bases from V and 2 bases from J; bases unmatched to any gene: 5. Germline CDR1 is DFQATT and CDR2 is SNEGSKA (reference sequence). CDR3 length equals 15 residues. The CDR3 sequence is CSAREGTVFTDTQYF. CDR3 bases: TGCAGTGCTAGAGAGGGGACAGTCTTCACAGATACGCAGTATTTT.

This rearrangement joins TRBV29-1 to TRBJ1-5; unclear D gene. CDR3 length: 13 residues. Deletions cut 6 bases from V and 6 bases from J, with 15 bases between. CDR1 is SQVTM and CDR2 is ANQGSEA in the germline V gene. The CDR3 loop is CSVADARSQPQHF. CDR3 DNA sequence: TGCAGCGTGGCCGACGCAAGGAGTCAGCCCCAGCATTTT.

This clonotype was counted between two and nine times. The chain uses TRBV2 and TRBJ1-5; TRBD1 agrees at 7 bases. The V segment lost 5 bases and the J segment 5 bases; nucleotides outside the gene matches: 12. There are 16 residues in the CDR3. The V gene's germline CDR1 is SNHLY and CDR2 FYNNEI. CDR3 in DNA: TGTGCCAGCAGTAAGATAGGGGGCAAAGGGGATCAGCCCCAGCATTTT. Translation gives CASSKIGGKGDQPQHF.

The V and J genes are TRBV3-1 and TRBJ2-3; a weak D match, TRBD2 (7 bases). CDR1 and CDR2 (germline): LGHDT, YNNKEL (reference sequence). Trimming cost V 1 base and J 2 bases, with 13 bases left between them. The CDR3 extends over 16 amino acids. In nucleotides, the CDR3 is TGTGCCAGCAGCCAAGGTTGGGGGGGCAACACAGATACGCAGTATTTT. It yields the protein CASSQGWGGNTDTQYF.

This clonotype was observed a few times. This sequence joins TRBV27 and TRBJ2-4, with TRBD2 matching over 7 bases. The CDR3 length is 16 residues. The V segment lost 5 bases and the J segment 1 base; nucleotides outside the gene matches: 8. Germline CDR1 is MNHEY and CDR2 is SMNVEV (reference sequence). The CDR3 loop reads CASSRLRGSAKNIQYF. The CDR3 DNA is TGTGCCAGCAGTAGACTACGCGGGAGTGCCAAAAACATTCAGTACTTC.